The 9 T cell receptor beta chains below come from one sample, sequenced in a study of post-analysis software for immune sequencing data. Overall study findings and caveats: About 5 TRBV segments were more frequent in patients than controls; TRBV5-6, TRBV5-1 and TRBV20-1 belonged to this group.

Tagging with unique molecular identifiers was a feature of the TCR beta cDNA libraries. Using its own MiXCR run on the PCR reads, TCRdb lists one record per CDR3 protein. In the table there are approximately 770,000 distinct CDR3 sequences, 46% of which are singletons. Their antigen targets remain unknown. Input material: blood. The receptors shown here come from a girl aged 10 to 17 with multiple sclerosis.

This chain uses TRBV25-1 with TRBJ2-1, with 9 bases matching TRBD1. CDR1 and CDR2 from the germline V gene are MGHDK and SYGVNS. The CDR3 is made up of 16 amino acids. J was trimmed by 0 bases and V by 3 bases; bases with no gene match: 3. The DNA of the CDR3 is TGTGCCAGCAGTGACCTGGACAGGGGCTCCTACAATGAGCAGTTCTTC. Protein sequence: CASSDLDRGSYNEQFF.

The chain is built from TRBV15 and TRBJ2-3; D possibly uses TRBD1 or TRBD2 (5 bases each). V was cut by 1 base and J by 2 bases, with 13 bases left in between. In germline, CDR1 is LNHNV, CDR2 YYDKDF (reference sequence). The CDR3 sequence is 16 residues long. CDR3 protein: CATSRVQGRITDTQYF. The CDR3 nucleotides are TGTGCCACCAGCAGAGTCCAGGGACGTATCACAGATACGCAGTATTTT.

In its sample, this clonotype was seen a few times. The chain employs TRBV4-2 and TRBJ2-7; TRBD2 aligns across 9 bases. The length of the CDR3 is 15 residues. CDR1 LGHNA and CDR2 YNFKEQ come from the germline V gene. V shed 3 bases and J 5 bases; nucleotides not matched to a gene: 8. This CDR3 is CASSQLAGSSDEQYF. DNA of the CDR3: TGTGCCAGCAGCCAGCTAGCGGGATCTTCTGACGAGCAGTACTTC.

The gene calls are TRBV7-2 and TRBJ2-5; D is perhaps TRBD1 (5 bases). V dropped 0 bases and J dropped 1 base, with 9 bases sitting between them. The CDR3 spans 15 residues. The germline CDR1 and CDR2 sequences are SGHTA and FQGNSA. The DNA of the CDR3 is TGTGCCAGCAGCTTAGCGCGGACAATCCAAGAGACCCAGTACTTC. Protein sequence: CASSLARTIQETQYF.

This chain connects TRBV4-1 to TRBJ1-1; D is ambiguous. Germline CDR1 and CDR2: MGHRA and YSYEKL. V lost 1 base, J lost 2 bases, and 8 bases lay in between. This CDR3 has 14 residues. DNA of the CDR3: TGCGCCAGCAGCCAAGGTATGGGTAACACTGAAGCTTTCTTT. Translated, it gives CASSQGMGNTEAFF.

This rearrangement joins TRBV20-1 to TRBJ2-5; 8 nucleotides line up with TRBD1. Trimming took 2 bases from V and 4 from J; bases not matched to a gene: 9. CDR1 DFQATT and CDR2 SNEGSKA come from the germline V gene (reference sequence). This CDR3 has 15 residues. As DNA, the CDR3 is TGCAGTGCTAGACCCCCGGGAACAGGGGGAGAGACCCAGTACTTC. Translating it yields CSARPPGTGGETQYF.

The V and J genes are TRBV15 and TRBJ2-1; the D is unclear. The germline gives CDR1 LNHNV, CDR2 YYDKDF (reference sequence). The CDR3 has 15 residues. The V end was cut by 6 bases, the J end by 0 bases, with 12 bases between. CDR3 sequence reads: CATRDAESSYNEQFF. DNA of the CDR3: TGTGCCACCAGAGATGCGGAGAGCTCCTACAATGAGCAGTTCTTC.

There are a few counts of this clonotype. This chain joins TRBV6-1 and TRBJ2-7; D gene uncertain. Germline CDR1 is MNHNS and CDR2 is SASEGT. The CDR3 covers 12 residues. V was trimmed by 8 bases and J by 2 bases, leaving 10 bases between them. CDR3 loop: CASVTWAYEQYF. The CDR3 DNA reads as TGTGCCAGCGTGACTTGGGCCTACGAGCAGTACTTC.

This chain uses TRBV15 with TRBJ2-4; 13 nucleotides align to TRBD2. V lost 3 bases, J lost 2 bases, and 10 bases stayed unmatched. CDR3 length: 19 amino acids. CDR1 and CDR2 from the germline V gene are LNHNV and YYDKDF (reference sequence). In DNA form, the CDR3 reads TGTGCCACCAGCAGTCCTTGGACTAGCGGGAGCGTTACCAAAAACATTCAGTACTTC. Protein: CATSSPWTSGSVTKNIQYF.